The clone carrying this T cell receptor beta chain appeared many times. As yet, its antigen is unknown. The germline gives CDR1 SGHAT, CDR2 FQNNGV. The CDR3 runs 14 residues. V was clipped by 3 bases and J by 2 bases, with 9 bases between them. The data stem from a study of T cells in Graves' hyperthyroidism and ophthalmopathy. The study, taken as a whole, reports: Clonotypes that were expanded in thyroid above 0.001 mostly appeared in blood too.

TCR beta CDR3 regions were amplified from RNA. During a first-round RT-PCR of the TCR CDR3, the HTBI primer set was used. TCRdb called the multiplex PCR reads again in MiXCR, with one record for every CDR3 protein. The sample includes hundreds of thousands of distinct CDR3 sequences, less than 15% seen only once; the top ten take 9% to 9.5%. Specimen: blood. The genes are TRBV11-2 and TRBJ2-3; the D gene is possibly TRBD2 (5 bases). This receptor was obtained from a woman between 18 and 29 years old with Graves' hyperthyroidism. The CDR3 DNA reads TGTGCCAGCAGCTTGGCTAGCATCACAGATACGCAGTATTTT. Translating gives CASSLASITDTQYF.